The T cell receptor beta chain under discussion was sequenced for a study of OX40 agonist ivuxolimab in advanced cancers. Some background on the complete study: Ivuxolimab, which targeted the costimulatory receptor OX40 (CD134), was an agonistic, fully human IgG2 monoclonal antibody. Prior anti-PD-1, anti-PD-L1 or anti-CTLA-4 therapy was permitted, and approximately 40% of dose-escalation patients had received checkpoint inhibitors. Peripheral TCRbeta sequencing aimed to test whether ivuxolimab altered TCR sequence diversity and caused clonal T-cell expansion. Partial responses occurred in three dose-escalation patients, of whom one had hepatocellular carcinoma and two had cutaneous melanoma. In the dose-escalation cohort, more than 75% of patients were male, and the mean age was approximately 55 years, with a range of roughly 20 to 80. Of the roughly 51 dose-escalation patients, hepatocellular carcinoma was present in about 20, melanoma in approximately 15, renal cell carcinoma in 9 and head and neck cancer in 9. The paper describes the monotherapy dose-escalation part (N ≈ 50 patients) of the phase I trial of ivuxolimab. Intravenous ivuxolimab was administered to patients every 2 weeks at six dose levels: 0.01, 0.1, 0.3, 1.5, 3 and 10 mg/kg. Overall study outcomes, separate from this receptor: At doses of 0.1 to 3.0 mg/kg, clonal expansion of both CD4+ and CD8+ blood T cells was observed from baseline to week 6. Which antigens the clonally expanded peripheral T cells were specific for was not determined. After ivuxolimab, expanded clones were on average more numerous among CD8+ T cells than among CD4+ T cells. Low levels of normalized T-cell clonal expansion were also seen in some patients who did not respond. In partial responders in the 0.1-3.0 mg/kg groups, normalized peripheral clonal expansion was found to be among the lowest, especially among CD8+ T cells.

The trial excluded patients who had a history of autoimmune disease or were on systemic immunosuppression. Peripheral blood for TCR sequencing was collected from all dose cohorts at baseline, on cycle 4 day 1, and on cycle 7 day 1. The samples were taken from a phase I, first-in-human, multicenter, open-label dose-escalation trial of ivuxolimab. Adults with locally advanced or metastatic melanoma, renal cell, hepatocellular, or head and neck squamous cell carcinoma were enrolled in the trial. Before TCR sequencing, CD4+ T cells and CD8+ T cells were sorted from peripheral blood as separate populations. Notes on this clone: Its specific antigen is unknown. Per-base quality was not reported, and no clone a single base away is much larger than it.

Genomic DNA was extracted from sorted cells for sequencing of the TCRbeta CDR3 region. The immunoSEQ Assay was used for sequencing of TCRbeta CDR3 regions. The table comes from immuneACCESS by way of TCRdb, which keeps in-frame sequences with V and J called. Part of the clones is missing from these tables; in studies checked, under half for an unresolved V gene and the rest for unknown reasons. Within this sample are 35,000 to 50,000 clones, with around 84% of them counted one time only. The top ten clonotypes cover just over 20% of the sample. The V end loses 9 bases and the J end loses 2 bases, and a stretch of 16 bases separates them. Including the terminal cysteine and phenylalanine, the CDR3 comprises 15 residues. Just CDR3 DNA is preserved here, 45 bases in frame from base 1. The germline V gene (reference sequence) gives CDR1 as LNHNV and CDR2 as YYDKDF.

The source was CD4+ or CD8+ T cells sorted from blood, collected in a trial of the OX40 agonist ivuxolimab. The origin of this receptor is an adult with an advanced solid tumor such as melanoma, head and neck, liver or kidney cancer. The chain joins TRBV15 to TRBJ1-4, with TRBD1 tentatively as D gene (6 bases match). The CDR3 region reads CATNVQGRTNEKLFF. The nucleotide sequence reads as follows: TGTGCCACAAACGTCCAGGGGCGTACTAATGAAAAACTGTTTTTT. Where the CDR3 stops, the reference TRBV15 and TRBJ1-4 genes take over; the full variable domain is DAMVIQNPRYQVTQFGKPVTLSCSQTLNHNVMYWYQQKSSQAPKLLFHYYDKDFNNEADTPDNFQSRRPNTSFCFLDIRSPGLGDTAMYLCATNVQGRTNEKLFFGSGTQLSVL.